The 23 T cell receptor beta chains below were found in one sample sequenced in a study of metastatic and nonmetastatic thyroid tumors. TCRdb re-analyzed the PCR reads through MiXCR. The data contain 30,000 to 45,000 clones, approximately 31% of them singletons. Every patient was untreated before thyroid surgery. Sequenced material: tumor tissue. These receptors were obtained from a female donor with papillary thyroid cancer or a benign thyroid nodule (not recorded which). Some clones in this sample may be carry-over from other donors' samples.

The chain recombines TRBV30 with TRBJ2-5; 14 nucleotides line up with TRBD2. CDR3 size: 17 residues. From germline, CDR1 is GTSNPN and CDR2 SVGIG (reference sequence). The V gene end was trimmed by 1 base and the J gene end by 5 bases; junction bases not matched to a gene: 9. This chain's CDR3 is CAWSDPGLAGGLETQYF. CDR3 sequence (DNA): TGTGCCTGGAGTGACCCTGGACTAGCGGGAGGATTGGAGACCCAGTACTTC.

The chain joins TRBV6-2 or TRBV6-3 to TRBJ2-3; 10 bases are a match to TRBD2. Looked up from germline, CDR1 is MNHEY and CDR2 is SVGEGT. This CDR3 is 19 amino acids long. Losses at the gene ends were 0 bases for V and 0 bases for J; bases not matched to a gene: 9. The CDR3 DNA follows: TGTGCCAGCAGTTACTCGTGGACTAGCGGATACCTTAGCACAGATACGCAGTATTTT. As protein: CASSYSWTSGYLSTDTQYF.

V usage is TRBV6-2 or TRBV6-3 and J usage is TRBJ1-1; D gene uncertain. The CDR3 sequence is 13 residues long. Trimming pared 6 bases from V and 4 bases from J, leaving 12 bases between. Germline V gene data show CDR1 as MNHEY and CDR2 as SVGEGT. CDR3 in amino acids: CASSFNYPTEAFF. Written as DNA, the CDR3 is TGTGCCAGCAGCTTTAATTATCCCACTGAAGCTTTCTTT.

The chain joins TRBV4-2 to TRBJ2-3, with 7 bases identical to TRBD2. The ends lost 3 bases at V and 2 bases at J; junction bases unmatched: 5. In germline, CDR1 is LGHNA, CDR2 YNFKEQ. This CDR3 region has 15 residues. The CDR3 nucleotides are TGTGCCAGCAGCCACGTGACTAGCTACACAGATACGCAGTATTTT. It specifies CASSHVTSYTDTQYF.

The V gene is TRBV5-1, the J gene TRBJ1-2; the D gene is possibly TRBD1 (6 bases). CDR1 SGHRS and CDR2 YFSETQ come from the germline V gene. V lost 7 bases and J 2 bases, leaving 18 bases between the germline ends. This CDR3 has 15 residues. The CDR3 DNA reads as TGCGCCAGCTCGATATCGACCACAGGGAACTATGGCTACACCTTC. It is translated as CASSISTTGNYGYTF.

A word on this clone: One junction end does not reproduce the germline sequence, and a read error may be involved. The rearrangement uses TRBV11-2 and TRBJ2-2; weak D call: TRBD1 (6 bases). CDR1 is SGHAT and CDR2 is FQNNGV in the germline V gene. The CDR3 consists of 16 residues. CDR3: CASSLVTGTLTWELFF. As DNA, the CDR3 is TGTGCCAGCAGCTTAGTTACCGGGACACTCACCTGGGAGCTGTTTTTT. Based on the CDR3 plus reference TRBV11-2 and TRBJ2-2, the full variable domain is EAGVAQSPRYKIIEKRQSVAFWCNPISGHATLYWYQQILGQGPKLLIQFQNNGVVDDSQLPKDRFSAERLKGVDSTLKIQPAKLEDSAVYLCASSLVTGTLTWELFFGEGSRLTVL.

This clone appeared a few times. The J gene is TRBJ1-6, the V gene TRBV30; TRBD1 is a possible D gene (6 bases). The germline V gene has CDR1 GTSNPN and CDR2 SVGIG (reference sequence). The CDR3 is 13 amino acids. V lost 2 bases, J lost 9 bases, and 11 bases lay in between. The CDR3 spells CAWSYRERSPLHF. CDR3 coding DNA: TGTGCCTGGAGTTACAGGGAACGTTCACCCCTCCACTTT.

In its sample, this clone was seen a few times. The V call is TRBV12-3 or TRBV12-4, the J call TRBJ1-2; D remains unclear. V was clipped by 3 bases and J by 8 bases, with 10 bases between them. The CDR3 is 12 residues long. The CDR3 DNA follows: TGTGCCAGCAGTTTTAGTAGGGCAGGCTACACCTTC. Amino acid sequence: CASSFSRAGYTF.

This clone was recorded a few times. Other DNA sequences in the same sample also yield this CDR3. V and J are TRBV6-4 and TRBJ2-3; D is unresolved. CDR1 and CDR2 from the germline V gene are MRHNA and SNTAGT. The V end was cut by 2 bases, the J end by 0 bases, with 3 bases between. The CDR3 is 13 residues long. This chain's CDR3 is CASSDGSTDTQYF. CDR3 in DNA: TGTGCCAGCAGTGACGGGAGCACAGATACGCAGTATTTT.

This chain connects TRBV7-6 to TRBJ1-1; no definite D call. V gave up 1 base and J gave up 1 base, with 7 bases separating them. The CDR3 has 14 amino acids. Germline V CDR1 and CDR2: SGHVS, FNYEAQ. The CDR3 loop is CASSLGGSNTEAFF. The CDR3 nucleotides read TGTGCCAGCAGCTTAGGGGGTTCGAACACTGAAGCTTTCTTT.

By its share, this clone is large. The rearrangement joins TRBV2 to TRBJ2-1; D might be TRBD1 (6 bases). Between the trimmed V and J ends, which lost 10 bases and 5 bases, there was a span of 12 bases. Germline V gives CDR1 SNHLY, CDR2 FYNNEI. The CDR3 has 12 residues. This CDR3 is CAKHRAHNEQFF. For the CDR3, the DNA is TGTGCCAAACACAGGGCGCACAATGAGCAGTTCTTC.

This chain joins TRBV11-2 and TRBJ1-3, with TRBD1 as a possible D gene (6 bases). The V gene lost 5 bases and the J gene lost 4 bases, with 12 bases spanning the gap. Germline CDR1 SGHAT, CDR2 FQNNGV. The CDR3 is made up of 14 amino acids. CDR3 nucleotide sequence: TGTGCCAGCAGCACACAGGGAACCGGAAACACCATATATTTT. Residues: CASSTQGTGNTIYF. Together with reference TRBV11-2 and TRBJ1-3, the CDR3 gives the full variable domain: EAGVAQSPRYKIIEKRQSVAFWCNPISGHATLYWYQQILGQGPKLLIQFQNNGVVDDSQLPKDRFSAERLKGVDSTLKIQPAKLEDSAVYLCASSTQGTGNTIYFGEGSWLTVV.

The V gene is TRBV6-1, the J gene TRBJ1-2; 7 nucleotides agree with TRBD1. The CDR3 is made up of 14 amino acids. J gave up 8 bases and V 5 bases, and 11 bases lay outside the gene matches. Germline V gives CDR1 MNHNS, CDR2 SASEGT. Here the CDR3 reads CASSINAGGGGYTF. The CDR3 coding sequence is TGTGCCAGCAGTATAAACGCAGGGGGAGGAGGCTACACCTTC.

The chain couples TRBV9 to TRBJ2-7, with D perhaps assigned TRBD1 or TRBD2 (5 bases each). V lost 4 bases to trimming and J lost 6 bases, with 14 bases between them. The CDR3 totals 13 residues. CDR1 is SGDLS, CDR2 YYNGEE, per germline. Here the CDR3 reads CASSQASRGEQYF. The CDR3 nucleotides are TGTGCCAGCAGCCAAGCGTCGAGGGGCGAGCAGTACTTC.

This clone occurred a few times. The V and J genes are TRBV12-3 or TRBV12-4 and TRBJ1-2; D is possibly TRBD1 (5 bases). V lost 3 bases, J lost 2 bases, and 13 bases lay in between. The CDR3 sequence is 15 residues long. The CDR3 DNA follows: TGTGCCAGCAGTTTGGGGGTCGGGGTCAACTATGGCTACACCTTC. As protein: CASSLGVGVNYGYTF.

This clone occurred a few times. The CDR3, as DNA: TGTGCTAGTGGAAATCTCTACGAGCAGTACTTC. Protein: CASGNLYEQYF. This chain connects TRBV12-5 to TRBJ2-7; D remains ambiguous. The CDR3 extends over 11 amino acids. Germline CDR1 LGHNT, CDR2 FRNRAP. Between the trimmed V and J ends, which lost 6 bases and 3 bases, there was a span of 6 bases. The whole variable domain, remainder taken from reference TRBV12-5 and TRBJ2-7, is DARVTQTPRHKVTEMGQEVTMRCQPILGHNTVFWYRQTMMQGLELLAYFRNRAPLDDSGMPKDRFSAEMPDATLATLKIQPSEPRDSAVYFCASGNLYEQYFGPGTRLTVT.

The CDR3, as DNA: TGCAGTGCTAGATTGGTAGCGGGAGGGGAGCCGGGCGAGCAGTACTTC. Translated, it gives CSARLVAGGEPGEQYF. This chain uses TRBV20-1 with TRBJ2-7; 11 bases agree with TRBD2. CDR3 length: 16 residues. J lost 6 bases, V lost 2 bases, and 12 bases had no gene match. CDR1 and CDR2 from the germline V gene are DFQATT and SNEGSKA (reference sequence).

This clone was counted only a few times. V and J are TRBV20-1 and TRBJ2-2; perhaps TRBD1 as D (5 bases). The CDR3 runs to 14 residues. V lost 3 bases and J 1 base, leaving 9 bases between the germline ends. The germline gives CDR1 DFQATT, CDR2 SNEGSKA (reference sequence). CDR3 DNA: TGCAGTGCTAGCGCTGGACAGAACACCGGGGAGCTGTTTTTT. Translation: CSASAGQNTGELFF.

This chain uses TRBV3-1 with TRBJ2-2; perhaps TRBD2 as D (5 bases). V lost 3 bases, J lost 7 bases, and 9 bases lay in between. This CDR3 is built from 13 residues. Germline loops: CDR1 LGHDT, CDR2 YNNKEL (reference sequence). CDR3 nucleotide sequence: TGTGCCAGCAGCCAGAACCGGGGCGGGGAGCTGTTTTTT. Its protein product is CASSQNRGGELFF. Filled out from reference TRBV3-1 and TRBJ2-2, the complete variable domain reads DTAVSQTPKYLVTQMGNDKSIKCEQNLGHDTMYWYKQDSKKFLKIMFSYNNKELIINETVPNRFSPKSPDKAHLNLHINSLELGDSAVYFCASSQNRGGELFFGEGSRLTVL.

This clone was observed a handful of times. The chain links TRBV12-3 or TRBV12-4 to TRBJ1-2; D gene unclear. This CDR3 has 13 residues. V lost 3 bases to trimming and J lost 1 base, with 6 bases between them. CDR3 coding DNA: TGTGCCAGCAGTTTGTGGTTTAACTATGGCTACACCTTC. Residues: CASSLWFNYGYTF.

CDR3 coding DNA: TGTGCCAGCAGCCCCACGCCATTCAGCGGGGAACTGTTTTTT. Amino acids: CASSPTPFSGELFF. The chain employs TRBV3-1 and TRBJ1-4; D unresolved. Germline V gene sequence: CDR1 LGHDT, CDR2 YNNKEL (reference sequence). The germline V and J ends were trimmed by 4 bases and 12 bases, with 18 bases remaining between them. The CDR3 runs to 14 residues.

This clone was seen only a few times. The rearrangement links TRBV20-1 to TRBJ2-7; 7 positions agree with TRBD2. V gave up 5 bases and J gave up 0 bases; unmatched junction bases: 4. There are 13 residues in the CDR3. The germline CDR1 and CDR2 sequences are DFQATT and SNEGSKA (reference sequence). Here the CDR3 DNA reads TGCAGTGCTCTCCGGGACTACTCCTACGAGCAGTACTTC. Protein: CSALRDYSYEQYF.

Only a few counts were recorded for this clone. J is TRBJ1-1 and V is TRBV2, with D hard to call. The CDR3 spans 13 residues. Trimming removed 1 base from V and 3 bases from J, with 6 bases in between. Germline V gene sequence: CDR1 SNHLY, CDR2 FYNNEI. The CDR3 region has the DNA TGTGCCAGCAGTGAAGTGGCAGACACTGAAGCTTTCTTT. The encoded protein is CASSEVADTEAFF.